A single sample gave rise to the 15 T cell receptor beta chains below, sequenced in a study of T cells after yellow fever vaccination. MiXCR, run by TCRdb on the 5' RACE reads, gives a single entry per CDR3 protein. The data show 96,000 or so distinct CDR3 sequences, about 8.2% seen once. The source material was CD8+ T cells not binding an NS4B(214-222) dextramer, sorted from PBMCs, sampled less than 16 days after the first yellow fever vaccination. All receptors come from a man between 18 and 29 years old who received the YFV17D yellow fever vaccine.

This clonotype came up a few times. The CDR3 here is CASRLQLRSTDTQYF. In DNA, the CDR3 is TGTGCCAGTAGATTACAGCTGCGGTCCACAGATACGCAGTATTTT. V gene TRBV19 combines with J gene TRBJ2-3, with D hard to call. The CDR3 totals 15 residues. With 6 bases removed from V and 2 bases from J, the gap between germline ends came to 15 bases. CDR1 is LNHDA and CDR2 is SQIVND in the germline V gene (reference sequence).

This clonotype occurred a few times. The rearrangement links TRBV12-3 or TRBV12-4 to TRBJ2-1, with 9 bases aligning to TRBD2. The CDR3 runs to 15 residues. V shed 5 bases and J 3 bases; nucleotides not matched to a gene: 5. The CDR3 reads CASSVSGGHYNEQFF. Written as DNA, the CDR3 is TGTGCCAGCAGTGTAAGCGGGGGGCACTACAATGAGCAGTTCTTC.

This clonotype has a count of ten or more. This chain connects TRBV29-1 to TRBJ2-3; weak D call: TRBD1 (5 bases). This CDR3 has 16 amino acids. V was shortened by 4 bases and J by 4 bases, with 21 bases between the two germline ends. The germline V gene encodes CDR1 SQVTM and CDR2 ANQGSEA. CDR3 DNA: TGCAGCGTTGTGATCCAGGGCAGGGCTATCCCAGATACGCAGTATTTT. Translating gives CSVVIQGRAIPDTQYF.

The V call is TRBV19, the J call TRBJ2-7; tentatively, D is TRBD1 (5 bases). Trimming stripped 3 bases from V and 1 base from J, with 16 bases between. The CDR3 contains 16 residues. Germline CDR1 is LNHDA and CDR2 is SQIVND (reference sequence). The CDR3 spells CASSIGVWGSSYEQYF. CDR3 DNA sequence: TGTGCCAGTAGTATCGGTGTGTGGGGCTCTTCCTACGAGCAGTACTTC.

This clonotype appeared many times. CDR3 amino acids: CASSPGTSGGPTDTQYF. CDR3 bases: TGTGCCAGCAGCCCCGGGACTAGCGGGGGGCCCACAGATACGCAGTATTTT. The genes are TRBV9 and TRBJ2-3, with TRBD2 matching 15 bases. The CDR3 extends over 17 amino acids. CDR1 and CDR2 from the germline V gene are SGDLS and YYNGEE. V trimming: 4 bases; J trimming: 2 bases; junction bases outside the gene matches: 5. Based on the CDR3 plus reference TRBV9 and TRBJ2-3, the full variable domain is DSGVTQTPKHLITATGQRVTLRCSPRSGDLSVYWYQQSLDQGLQFLIQYYNGEERAKGNILERFSAQQFPDLHSELNLSSLELGDSALYFCASSPGTSGGPTDTQYFGPGTRLTVL.

This clonotype was recorded many times. The chain combines TRBV25-1 with TRBJ2-5; possibly TRBD1 for D (6 bases). The length of the CDR3 is 15 residues. Germline V gives CDR1 MGHDK, CDR2 SYGVNS. The ends were cut back, 8 bases at V and 1 base at J, with 17 bases in the middle. The CDR3, as DNA: TGTGCCAGCTCCGTGGGGGCAGGGGTCCAAGAGACCCAGTACTTC. Its protein product is CASSVGAGVQETQYF.

This clonotype appeared a few times. The chain has TRBV7-6 and TRBJ1-2; 7 nucleotides line up with TRBD1. Germline lookup yields CDR1 SGHVS and CDR2 FNYEAQ. J was trimmed by 8 bases and V by 1 base; bases with no gene match: 4. This CDR3 comprises 13 residues. Here the CDR3 reads CASSLVGGGGYTF. The CDR3 DNA reads TGTGCCAGCAGCTTAGTCGGAGGGGGCGGCTACACCTTC.

The CDR3 DNA sequence: TGTGCCAGCAGTGAGTTTGCAGGGGGCACAGATACGCAGTATTTT. Translation: CASSEFAGGTDTQYF. The V and J genes are TRBV6-4 and TRBJ2-3, with D possibly matching TRBD1 (6 bases). CDR3 length equals 15 residues. Trimming pared 3 bases from V and 1 base from J, leaving 11 bases between. Germline V CDR1 and CDR2: MRHNA, SNTAGT.

The table lists this clonotype with many counts. This rearrangement joins TRBV12-3 or TRBV12-4 to TRBJ2-7; 10 bases are shared with TRBD1. V gave up 1 base and J gave up 1 base; unmatched junction bases: 1. The CDR3 is 15 amino acids. Here the CDR3 reads CASSLGDRGSYEQYF. In nucleotides, the CDR3 is TGTGCCAGCAGTTTAGGGGACAGGGGATCCTACGAGCAGTACTTC.

In this sample, this clonotype turned up a few times. This chain joins TRBV9 and TRBJ2-1; 8 nucleotides align to TRBD2. V lost 4 bases to trimming and J lost 3 bases; unmatched junction nucleotides: 6. Germline V gene sequence: CDR1 SGDLS, CDR2 YYNGEE. The CDR3 is 15 amino acids. DNA for the CDR3: TGTGCCAGCAGCTCAACGGGGGGGAACTACAATGAGCAGTTCTTC. Protein sequence: CASSSTGGNYNEQFF.

This clonotype was seen a few times. The chain recombines TRBV4-2 with TRBJ2-7; a weak D match, TRBD1 (6 bases). This CDR3 spans 15 amino acids. Deletions cut 3 bases from V and 2 bases from J, with 14 bases between. Germline lookup yields CDR1 LGHNA and CDR2 YNFKEQ. The CDR3 protein is CASSQGWTVPYEQYF. The CDR3 DNA sequence: TGTGCCAGCAGCCAGGGGTGGACAGTCCCCTACGAGCAGTACTTC.

The J gene is TRBJ1-2, the V gene TRBV5-1, with D hard to call. This CDR3 has 14 residues. V was clipped by 0 bases and J by 6 bases, with 12 bases between them. Germline assignment: CDR1 SGHRS and CDR2 YFSETQ. This chain's CDR3 is CASSLAAGENGYTF. CDR3 coding DNA: TGCGCCAGCAGCTTGGCCGCGGGTGAGAATGGCTACACCTTC.

This clonotype was seen repeatedly, ten times or more. The chain combines TRBV7-8 with TRBJ2-7; D gene uncertain. The V and J ends lost 5 bases and 3 bases respectively, with 14 bases between them. This CDR3 has 14 amino acids. Germline V gives CDR1 SGHVS, CDR2 FQNEAQ. The CDR3 protein is CASSGPVGGYEQYV. The CDR3 coding sequence is TGTGCCAGCAGCGGGCCCGTTGGTGGCTACGAGCAGTACGTC.

This chain connects TRBV5-5 to TRBJ2-1; 7 bases are shared with TRBD1. Germline V gene lookup returns CDR1 SGHKS and CDR2 YYEKEE (reference sequence). Germline trimming cut 1 base from V and 4 bases from J; bases unmatched to any gene: 5. The CDR3 consists of 15 residues. The CDR3 sequence is CASSLRQGEYNEQFF. The CDR3, as DNA: TGTGCCAGCAGCTTGCGCCAGGGGGAATACAATGAGCAGTTCTTC.

There are a few counts of this clonotype. The chain links TRBV7-3 to TRBJ1-6; D call uncertain. The CDR3 covers 15 residues. Per germline, CDR1 SGHTA and CDR2 FQGTGA. V dropped 5 bases and J dropped 0 bases, with 8 bases sitting between them. CDR3 protein: CASSLEGSYNSPLHF. The CDR3 DNA is TGTGCCAGCAGCCTTGAGGGCTCCTATAATTCACCCCTCCACTTT.